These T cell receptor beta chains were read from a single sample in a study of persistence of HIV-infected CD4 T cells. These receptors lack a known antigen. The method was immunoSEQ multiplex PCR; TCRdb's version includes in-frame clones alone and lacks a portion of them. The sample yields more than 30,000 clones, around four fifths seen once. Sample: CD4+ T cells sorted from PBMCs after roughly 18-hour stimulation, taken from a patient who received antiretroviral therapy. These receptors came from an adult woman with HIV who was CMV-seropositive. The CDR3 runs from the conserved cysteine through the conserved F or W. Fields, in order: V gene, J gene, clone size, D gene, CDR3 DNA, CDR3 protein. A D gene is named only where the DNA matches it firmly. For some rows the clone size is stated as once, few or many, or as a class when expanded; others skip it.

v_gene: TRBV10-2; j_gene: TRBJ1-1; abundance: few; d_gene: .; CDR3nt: TGCGCCAGCAGTGGCACTGAAGCTTTCTTT; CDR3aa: CASSGTEAFF
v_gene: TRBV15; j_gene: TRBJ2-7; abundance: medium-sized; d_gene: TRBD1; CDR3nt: TGTGCCACCAGCAGAGACAGGGGGCGTGAGCAGTACTTC; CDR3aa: CATSRDRGREQYF
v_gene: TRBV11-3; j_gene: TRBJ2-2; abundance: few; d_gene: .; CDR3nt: TGTGCCAGCGGGAAATTAAGCACCGGGGAGCTGTTTTTT; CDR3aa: CASGKLSTGELFF
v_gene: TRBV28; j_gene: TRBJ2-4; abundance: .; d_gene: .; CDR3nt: TGTGCCACTGAGGGCATCGGGAACATTCAGTACTTC; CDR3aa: CATEGIGNIQYF
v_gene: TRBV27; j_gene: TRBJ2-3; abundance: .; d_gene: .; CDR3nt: TGTGCCAGCAGTCCCACCGGTAGGAGCACAGATACGCAGTATTTT; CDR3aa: CASSPTGRSTDTQYF
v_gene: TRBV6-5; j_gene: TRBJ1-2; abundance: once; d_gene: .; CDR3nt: TGTGCCAGCAGCCCAGGGCGGATTCAGGGAGGCTACACCTTC; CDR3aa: CASSPGRIQGGYTF
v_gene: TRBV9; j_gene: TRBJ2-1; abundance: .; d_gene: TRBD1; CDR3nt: TGTGCCAGCAGCGTAGGAGGTTGGTCAGGGGGCACCCAGGGGGAGCAGTTCTTC; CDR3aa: CASSVGGWSGGTQGEQFF
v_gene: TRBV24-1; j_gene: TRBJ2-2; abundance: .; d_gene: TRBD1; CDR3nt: TGTGCCACCAGTCCCCGGGACAGGGGGAACACCGGGGAGCTGTTTTTT; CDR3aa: CATSPRDRGNTGELFF
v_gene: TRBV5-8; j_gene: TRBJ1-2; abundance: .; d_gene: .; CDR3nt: TGTGCCAGCAGCTGGGGGACTCTCAGGGACTATGGCTACACCTTC; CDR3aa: CASSWGTLRDYGYTF
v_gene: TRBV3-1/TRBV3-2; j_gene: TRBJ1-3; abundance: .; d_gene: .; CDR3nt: TGTGCCAGCAGCCACCGATTCTCTGGAAACACCATATATTTT; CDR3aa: CASSHRFSGNTIYF
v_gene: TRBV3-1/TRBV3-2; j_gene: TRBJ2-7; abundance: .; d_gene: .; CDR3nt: TGTGCCAGCGGGAGAGGGGTCGAGCAGTACTTC; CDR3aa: CASGRGVEQYF
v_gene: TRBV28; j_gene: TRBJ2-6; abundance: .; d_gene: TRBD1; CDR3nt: TGTGCCAGCAGGGGACAGGGGTCTGGGGCCAACGTCCTGACTTTC; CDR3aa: CASRGQGSGANVLTF
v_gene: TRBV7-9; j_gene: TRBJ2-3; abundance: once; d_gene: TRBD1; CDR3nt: TGTGCCAGCAGCCCGGGGACAGGGGGCACAGATACGCAGTATTTT; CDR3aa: CASSPGTGGTDTQYF
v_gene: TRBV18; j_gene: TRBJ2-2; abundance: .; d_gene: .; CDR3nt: TGTGCCAGCTCAGACGGGACCACCGGGGAGCTGTTTTTT; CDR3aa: CASSDGTTGELFF
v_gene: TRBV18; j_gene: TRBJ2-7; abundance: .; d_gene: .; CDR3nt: TGTGCCAGCTCACTTCAGGGCTACGAGCAGTACTTC; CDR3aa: CASSLQGYEQYF
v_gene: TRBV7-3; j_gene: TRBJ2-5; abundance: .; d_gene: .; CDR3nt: TGTGCCAGCAGCTCCGGGACGGCCGTAACCCAGTACTTC; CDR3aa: CASSSGTAVTQYF
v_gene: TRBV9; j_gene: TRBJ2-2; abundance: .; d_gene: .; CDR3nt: TGTGCCAGCAGCCCTCAGGGGATTTCGAACACCGGGGAGCTGTTTTTT; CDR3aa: CASSPQGISNTGELFF
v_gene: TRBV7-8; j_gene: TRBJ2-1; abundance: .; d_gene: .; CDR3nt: TGTGCCAGCAGCAGCACAATGGTTAAGGGGGAGCAGTTCTTC; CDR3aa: CASSSTMVKGEQFF
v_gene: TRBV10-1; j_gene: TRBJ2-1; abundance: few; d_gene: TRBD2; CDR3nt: TGCGCCAGCAGTGAGTGGCGGGGGGCATTCTCGGATGAGCAGTTCTTC; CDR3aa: CASSEWRGAFSDEQFF
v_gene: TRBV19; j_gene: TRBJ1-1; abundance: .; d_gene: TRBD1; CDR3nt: TGTGCCAGTAGTACCAGGGGGCGGCGAGCTTTCTTT; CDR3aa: CASSTRGRRAFF
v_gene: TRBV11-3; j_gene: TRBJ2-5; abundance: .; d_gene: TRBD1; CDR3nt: TGTGCCAGCAGCGGACAGGGGGAAGAGACCCAGTACTTC; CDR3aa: CASSGQGEETQYF
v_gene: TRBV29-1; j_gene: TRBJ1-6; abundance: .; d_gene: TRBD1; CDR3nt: TGCAGCGTTGGGACAGGGGATTCACCCCTCCACTTT; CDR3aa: CSVGTGDSPLHF
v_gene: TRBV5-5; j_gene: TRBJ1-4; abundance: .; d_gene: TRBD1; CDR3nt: TGTGCCAGCAGCTCACCCCCGGGACAGAGAATAACTGATGAAAAACTGTTTTTT; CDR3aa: CASSSPPGQRITDEKLFF
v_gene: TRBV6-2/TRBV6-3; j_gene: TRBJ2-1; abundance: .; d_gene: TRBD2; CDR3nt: TGTGCCAGCAGTACGACTAGCGGGGGGGCAAATGAGCAGTTCTTC; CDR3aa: CASSTTSGGANEQFF
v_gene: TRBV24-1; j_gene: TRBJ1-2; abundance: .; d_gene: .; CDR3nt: TGTGCCACCAGTGATTCGCAGTGGGTTGGCTACACCTTC; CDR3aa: CATSDSQWVGYTF
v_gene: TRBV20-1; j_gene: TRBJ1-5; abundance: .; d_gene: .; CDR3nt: TGCAGTGCTAGTAGTCTAAATCAGCCCCAGCATTTT; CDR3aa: CSASSLNQPQHF
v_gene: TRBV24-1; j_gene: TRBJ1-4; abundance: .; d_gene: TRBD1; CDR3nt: TGTGCCACCAGTGACCGGACAGGGGCGGCTGAAAAACTGTTTTTT; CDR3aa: CATSDRTGAAEKLFF
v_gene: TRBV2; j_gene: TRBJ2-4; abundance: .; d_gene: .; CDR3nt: TGTGCCAGCAGTGAAGATGGGCAGATGGGGAAAAACATTCAGTACTTC; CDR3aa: CASSEDGQMGKNIQYF
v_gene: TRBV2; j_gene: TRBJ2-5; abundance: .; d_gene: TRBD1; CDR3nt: TGTGCCAGCAGTTACGGGACAGGGATGGAGACCCAGTACTTC; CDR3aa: CASSYGTGMETQYF
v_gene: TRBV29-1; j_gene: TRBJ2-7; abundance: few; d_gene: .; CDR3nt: TGCAGCGTTGTATCGACGGGGTTCCCCGAGCAGTACTTC; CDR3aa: CSVVSTGFPEQYF
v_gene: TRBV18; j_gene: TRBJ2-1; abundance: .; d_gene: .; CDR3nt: TGTGCCAGCTCACCACCCAGCTTTTATTCCAATGAGCAGTTCTTC; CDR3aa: CASSPPSFYSNEQFF
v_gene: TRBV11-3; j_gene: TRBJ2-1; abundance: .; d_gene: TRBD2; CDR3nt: TGTGCCAGCAGTCCAAGAATTGGGAGCGGGAGGGGGGGTGAGCAGTTCTTC; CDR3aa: CASSPRIGSGRGGEQFF
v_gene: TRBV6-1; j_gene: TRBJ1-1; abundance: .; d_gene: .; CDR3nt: TGTGCCAGCAGTGAACGGCTGGCAGGGGTAGGTTTCTTT; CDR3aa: CASSERLAGVGFF
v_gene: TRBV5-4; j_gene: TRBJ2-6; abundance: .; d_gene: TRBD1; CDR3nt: TGTGCCAGCAAATGGACAGGGGGCACTGGGGCCAACGTCCTGACTTTC; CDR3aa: CASKWTGGTGANVLTF
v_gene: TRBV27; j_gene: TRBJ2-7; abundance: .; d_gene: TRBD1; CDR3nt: TGTGCCAGCACCAGCCAGACAGGGGGGTCCTACGAGCAGTACTTC; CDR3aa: CASTSQTGGSYEQYF
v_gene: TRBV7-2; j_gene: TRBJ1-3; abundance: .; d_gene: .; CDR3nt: TGTGCCAGCAGCTTACAGACAGCCTCTGGAAACACCATATATTTT; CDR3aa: CASSLQTASGNTIYF
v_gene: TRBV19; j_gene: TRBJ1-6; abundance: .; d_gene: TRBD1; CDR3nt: TGTGCCAGTAGTGCAGGGACAGGGGACAATTCACCCCTCCACTTT; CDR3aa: CASSAGTGDNSPLHF
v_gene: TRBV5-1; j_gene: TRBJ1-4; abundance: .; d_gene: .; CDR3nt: TGCGCCAGCAGCTTTGAAGGGGCCAATGAAAAACTGTTTTTT; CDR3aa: CASSFEGANEKLFF
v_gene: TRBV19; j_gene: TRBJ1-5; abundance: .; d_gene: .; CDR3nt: TGTGCCAGTAGACTCCAATCCCCACAGGGAAACAATCAGCCCCAGCATTTT; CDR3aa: CASRLQSPQGNNQPQHF
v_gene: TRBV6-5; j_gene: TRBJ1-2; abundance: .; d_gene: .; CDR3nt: TGTGCCAGCAGCCGAGGGACGTTCGGGTATGGCTACACCTTC; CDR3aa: CASSRGTFGYGYTF
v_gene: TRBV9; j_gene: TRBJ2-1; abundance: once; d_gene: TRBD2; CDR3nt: TGTGCCAGCAGCGTGCTAGCGGGGGGCTACAATGAGCAGTTCTTC; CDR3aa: CASSVLAGGYNEQFF
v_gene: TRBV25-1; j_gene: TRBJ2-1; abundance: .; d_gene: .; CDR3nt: TGTGCCAGCAGTGAGGGGGGCAATGAGCAGTTCTTC; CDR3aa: CASSEGGNEQFF
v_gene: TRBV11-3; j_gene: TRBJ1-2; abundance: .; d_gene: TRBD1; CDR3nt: TGTGCCAGCAGCTTAGATGGGACAGGGGTTCGGGGCTACACCTTC; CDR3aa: CASSLDGTGVRGYTF
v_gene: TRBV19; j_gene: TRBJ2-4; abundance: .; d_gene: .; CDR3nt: TGTGCCAGTAGTATGGGGCAGGGGATCAAAAACATTCAGTACTTC; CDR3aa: CASSMGQGIKNIQYF